This T cell receptor (beta chain) comes out of a study of T cells after yellow fever vaccination. A single record per CDR3 protein comes from TCRdb applying MiXCR to the 5' RACE reads. The sample consists of around 350,000 distinct CDR3 sequences, approximately 10% of them appearing once. CDR1 is SGHNT, CDR2 YYREEE, per germline (reference sequence). This CDR3 is built from 13 residues. V trimming: 6 bases; J trimming: 6 bases; junction bases outside the gene matches: 5. The chain couples TRBV5-4 to TRBJ2-2, with 7 nucleotides matching TRBD1. Sequenced material: PBMCs, taken on the day of the first yellow fever vaccination. The TCR was taken from a man aged 18 to 35 who received the YFV17D yellow fever vaccine. CDR3 DNA: TGTGCCAGCACAAGACAGGGACCCGGGGAGCTGTTTTTT. It codes for CASTRQGPGELFF. The full variable domain, in which reference TRBV5-4 and TRBJ2-2 provide the parts outside the CDR3, is ETGVTQSPTHLIKTRGQQVTLRCSSQSGHNTVSWYQQALGQGPQFIFQYYREEENGRGNFPPRFSGLQFPNYSSELNVNALELDDSALYLCASTRQGPGELFFGEGSRLTVL.